This passage covers 31 T cell receptor beta chains from one sample sequenced in a study of Tregs in tolerant kidney transplant recipients. Profiling relied on immunoSEQ multiplex PCR, and the TCRdb table lists in-frame clones only, not all of them. The repertoire holds tens of thousands of clones, with around 83% as singletons. Sequencing was done on a sample of CD4+ T cells from blood. These receptors all stem from a human donor in good health.

The chain links TRBV29-1 to TRBJ2-5; tentatively, D is TRBD1 (5 bases). V was cut by 4 bases and J by 5 bases, with 14 bases left in between. The CDR3 runs to 13 residues. Germline values: CDR1 SQVTM, CDR2 ANQGSEA. This chain's CDR3 is CSVVSGNGETQYF. CDR3 nucleotide sequence: TGCAGCGTTGTATCAGGGAACGGGGAGACCCAGTACTTC.

The V call is TRBV4-1, the J call TRBJ1-2, with TRBD1 matching 10 bases. Germline V gene lookup returns CDR1 MGHRA and CDR2 YSYEKL. After removal of 2 bases from V and 7 bases from J, the junction contained 7 bases not matched to a gene. CDR3 length equals 15 residues. CDR3 region: CASSQPRQGAGGYTF. The CDR3 nucleotides are TGCGCCAGCAGCCAACCCCGACAGGGGGCCGGTGGCTACACCTTC.

The chain combines TRBV5-6 with TRBJ1-6; unclear D gene. CDR1 and CDR2 from the germline V gene are SGHDT and YYEEEE. This CDR3 contains 17 residues. V lost 4 bases, J lost 7 bases, and 21 bases lay in between. CDR3 nucleotide sequence: TGTGCCAGCAGCCTGGCGTCGGGTTGGAAAAGAAATTCACCCCTCCACTTT. Translated: CASSLASGWKRNSPLHF.

The rearrangement links TRBV27 to TRBJ2-7, with TRBD1 matching 7 bases. The CDR3 runs to 13 residues. Germline V CDR1 and CDR2: MNHEY, SMNVEV (reference sequence). V lost 4 bases to trimming and J lost 5 bases; unmatched junction nucleotides: 5. In DNA, the CDR3 is TGTGCCAGCAGTTGGGCAGGGGGAGACGAGCAGTACTTC. It specifies CASSWAGGDEQYF.

The J gene is TRBJ2-7, the V gene TRBV15, with 11 bases matching TRBD2. CDR1 is LNHNV, CDR2 YYDKDF, per germline (reference sequence). The CDR3 spans 17 residues. V shed 0 bases, J shed 5 bases, and the junction held 9 bases outside the gene matches. The CDR3 DNA sequence: TGTGCCACCAGCAGAGATCCACTAGCGGGAGTGCAGAACGAGCAGTACTTC. Translation: CATSRDPLAGVQNEQYF.

The chain carries TRBV7-2 and TRBJ2-7; D unclear. CDR3 length equals 14 residues. In germline, CDR1 is SGHTA, CDR2 FQGNSA. Trimming shortened V by 3 bases and J by 0 bases, and 9 bases separated the two germline ends. DNA of the CDR3: TGTGCCAGCAGCTTGGCCAGGAGCTCCTACGAGCAGTACTTC. Translated, it gives CASSLARSSYEQYF.

The V and J genes are TRBV5-5 and TRBJ1-4; D uncertain. With 0 bases removed from V and 8 bases from J, the gap between germline ends came to 20 bases. This CDR3 contains 17 residues. Germline CDR1 reads SGHKS; CDR2 reads YYEKEE (reference sequence). The CDR3, as DNA: TGTGCCAGCAGCTTGGGTGTCCTCGGGAGGCCTGGAGAAAAACTGTTTTTT. Its protein is CASSLGVLGRPGEKLFF. The full variable domain, with the rest looked up from reference TRBV5-5 and TRBJ1-4, is DAGVTQSPTHLIKTRGQQVTLRCSPISGHKSVSWYQQVLGQGPQFIFQYYEKEERGRGNFPDRFSARQFPNYSSELNVNALLLGDSALYLCASSLGVLGRPGEKLFFGSGTQLSVL.

The rearrangement links TRBV7-2 to TRBJ2-7, with TRBD2 matching over 8 bases. Germline-derived CDR1 and CDR2 are SGHTA and FQGNSA. J lost 3 bases, V lost 3 bases, and 7 bases had no gene match. The CDR3 extends over 15 amino acids. Written as DNA, the CDR3 is TGTGCCAGCAGCTTCGGCGGGGGGCGCAACTACGAGCAGTACTTC. Amino acid sequence: CASSFGGGRNYEQYF.

This clone was seen only once. The rearrangement joins TRBV5-1 to TRBJ2-3, with no clear D. CDR1 and CDR2 (germline): SGHRS, YFSETQ. Trimming pared 0 bases from V and 7 bases from J, leaving 18 bases between. There are 16 residues in the CDR3. The CDR3: CASSLEPNHPRNTQYF. The CDR3 DNA reads as TGCGCCAGCAGCTTGGAGCCTAACCATCCTAGGAATACGCAGTATTTT.

V gene TRBV5-1 combines with J gene TRBJ1-1; possible D gene TRBD1, 5 bases. The CDR3 is made up of 15 amino acids. The germline gives CDR1 SGHRS, CDR2 YFSETQ. Trimming shortened V by 4 bases and J by 1 base, and 14 bases separated the two germline ends. As DNA, the CDR3 is TGCGCCAGCAGCCCTCGGGACGGCCAGAACACTGAAGCTTTCTTT. Translated: CASSPRDGQNTEAFF.

The chain has TRBV13 and TRBJ2-1; D gene ambiguous. V dropped 5 bases and J dropped 10 bases, with 12 bases sitting between them. Germline V CDR1 and CDR2: PRHDT, FYEKMQ (reference sequence). This CDR3 contains 12 residues. The CDR3 spells CASSPNGREQFF. The CDR3 bases are TGTGCCAGCAGCCCAAATGGTCGGGAGCAGTTCTTC.

This chain joins TRBV30 and TRBJ2-1, with D uncertain. This CDR3 is built from 13 residues. The V gene lost 0 bases and the J gene lost 6 bases, with 9 bases spanning the gap. Germline CDR1 and CDR2: GTSNPN and SVGIG (reference sequence). Written as DNA, the CDR3 is TGTGCCTGGAGTGTAGCGAGGACCAATGAGCAGTTCTTC. This codes for CAWSVARTNEQFF.

The chain recombines TRBV28 with TRBJ2-7; D may be TRBD1 (5 bases). Trimming took off 6 bases at V and 3 bases at J, with 12 bases between the two ends. There are 13 residues in the CDR3. Germline V gene data show CDR1 as MDHEN and CDR2 as SYDVKM. CDR3 coding DNA: TGTGCCAGCAGGGGGCCAGGACACTACGAGCAGTACTTC. Residues: CASRGPGHYEQYF.

This chain uses TRBV14 with TRBJ2-7, with D tentatively TRBD1 or TRBD2 (5 bases each). Germline V gives CDR1 SGHDN, CDR2 FVKESK. The CDR3 runs 13 residues. V was cut by 6 bases and J by 0 bases, with 9 bases left in between. The CDR3 sequence: CASSEGSSYEQYF. The CDR3 DNA is TGTGCCAGCAGTGAGGGGAGCTCCTACGAGCAGTACTTC.

V and J are TRBV12-5 and TRBJ1-5; 8 bases are shared with TRBD1. Trimming removed 1 base from V and 1 base from J; junction bases left unmatched: 0. Germline CDR1 LGHNT, CDR2 FRNRAP. This CDR3 is 15 amino acids long. The CDR3 is CASGLGDRSNQPQHF. The CDR3 DNA sequence: TGTGCTAGTGGTTTGGGGGACAGGAGCAATCAGCCCCAGCATTTT.

The J gene is TRBJ2-5, the V gene TRBV7-9; D is undetermined. The CDR3 runs 14 residues. Trimming stripped 2 bases from V and 1 base from J, with 8 bases between. Germline V lookup: CDR1 SEHNR, CDR2 FQNEAQ (reference sequence). The CDR3 nucleotides are TGTGCCAGCAGCTTAACCAGGAGCCAAGAGACCCAGTACTTC. It encodes CASSLTRSQETQYF.

Only a few counts were recorded for this clone. CDR3 nucleotide sequence: TGTGCCAGCGCCGACTCCGGCGCCGCTAATGAAAAACTGTTTTTT. It codes for CASADSGAANEKLFF. V is TRBV4-2 and J is TRBJ1-4; D unresolved. Trimming took off 8 bases at V and 3 bases at J, with 16 bases between the two ends. CDR3 length: 15 amino acids. Germline-derived CDR1 and CDR2 are LGHNA and YNFKEQ.

The chain carries TRBV6-6 and TRBJ2-1, with 9 bases lining up with TRBD1. Losses at the gene ends were 4 bases for V and 5 bases for J; bases not matched to a gene: 9. CDR1 and CDR2 (germline): MNHNY, SVGAGI (reference sequence). The CDR3 has 16 amino acids. The CDR3 region has the DNA TGTGCCAGCAGTTCACCGGGACAGGGTGGGCACAATGAGCAGTTCTTC. Translated: CASSSPGQGGHNEQFF.

This chain connects TRBV27 to TRBJ1-6; D remains ambiguous. This CDR3 region has 15 residues. V lost 8 bases and J lost 6, with 17 bases in between. CDR1 and CDR2 (germline): MNHEY, SMNVEV (reference sequence). The CDR3 DNA is TGTGCCAGCTATACAGAAGGCCCCTCTAATTCACCCCTCCACTTT. Amino acids: CASYTEGPSNSPLHF.

V and J are TRBV6-5 and TRBJ1-3; 8 bases are shared with TRBD1. The CDR3 loop spans 15 amino acids. Germline V CDR1 and CDR2: MNHEY, SVGAGI. With 5 bases clipped from V and 2 bases from J, the junction kept 5 bases outside the gene matches. The CDR3 is CASSIRGLAGNTIYF. DNA for the CDR3: TGTGCCAGCAGTATCAGGGGGCTTGCTGGAAACACCATATATTTT.

V gene TRBV7-2 combines with J gene TRBJ2-1; no definite D call. The ends were cut back, 0 bases at V and 12 bases at J, with 9 bases in the middle. The CDR3 contains 12 residues. CDR1 and CDR2 from the germline V gene are SGHTA and FQGNSA. CDR3 sequence: CASSLAARGQFF. The CDR3 DNA sequence: TGTGCCAGCAGCTTAGCGGCCCGTGGGCAGTTCTTC.

This chain links TRBV27 with TRBJ1-2, with D possibly matching TRBD1 (5 bases). The CDR3 spans 16 residues. Germline CDR1 is MNHEY and CDR2 is SMNVEV (reference sequence). Trimming left V 4 bases short and J 2 bases short, with 17 bases between. The CDR3, as DNA: TGTGCCAGCAGTTCTTCCGGGGGGGTATGGAACTATGGCTACACCTTC. Its protein product is CASSSSGGVWNYGYTF.

This clone was seen only a few times. Relative to the germline gene, one junction end is altered; a read error may explain this. This sequence joins TRBV11-2 and TRBJ2-1; TRBD1 might be the D (5 bases). The germline V gene encodes CDR1 SGHAT and CDR2 FQNNGV. The CDR3 has 15 residues. CDR3 in amino acids: CASTLGSGNYGEQFF. CDR3 DNA sequence: TGTGCCAGCACCTTAGGGTCAGGGAATTATGGTGAGCAGTTCTTC. Based on the CDR3 plus reference TRBV11-2 and TRBJ2-1, the full variable domain is EAGVAQSPRYKIIEKRQSVAFWCNPISGHATLYWYQQILGQGPKLLIQFQNNGVVDDSQLPKDRFSAERLKGVDSTLKIQPAKLEDSAVYLCASTLGSGNYGEQFFGPGTRLTVL.

The J gene is TRBJ2-2, the V gene TRBV9, with TRBD2 identical over 9 bases. Germline V gives CDR1 SGDLS, CDR2 YYNGEE. Unmatched junction bases numbered 7, after V lost 3 bases and J lost 4 bases. There are 16 residues in the CDR3. CDR3 sequence reads: CASSAGTSRLTGELFF. CDR3 coding DNA: TGTGCCAGCAGCGCAGGGACTAGCAGACTCACCGGGGAGCTGTTTTTT.

The rearrangement links TRBV4-1 to TRBJ2-7; 11 nucleotides line up with TRBD2. The CDR3 extends over 16 amino acids. CDR1 and CDR2 (germline): MGHRA, YSYEKL. V lost 2 bases and J lost 6; bases outside the gene matches: 9. CDR3 residues: CASSQSLAGGVSEQYF. The CDR3 region has the DNA TGCGCCAGCAGCCAAAGTCTAGCGGGAGGCGTTTCCGAGCAGTACTTC.

This clone was observed a single time. V and J are TRBV19 and TRBJ2-7, with D maybe TRBD1 (5 bases). The length of the CDR3 is 13 residues. V shed 3 bases and J shed 7 bases, with 13 bases lying between them. CDR1 is LNHDA, CDR2 SQIVND, per germline (reference sequence). CDR3 nucleotide sequence: TGTGCCAGTAGTATGAACCCCCCAGGGGAGCAGTACTTC. Translating gives CASSMNPPGEQYF.

In DNA form, the CDR3 reads TGTGCCAGCAGAACTAGCGGGACCCTATACGAGCAGTACTTC. Residues: CASRTSGTLYEQYF. The rearrangement joins TRBV28 to TRBJ2-7, with TRBD2 matching 10 bases. Germline V lookup: CDR1 MDHEN, CDR2 SYDVKM. The J segment lost 4 bases and the V segment lost 6 bases, leaving 6 bases of the junction unmatched. The CDR3 is 14 residues long.

The DNA of the CDR3 is TGTGCCTGGTCCCGGGGGGCTGCTGGCACTGAAGCTTTCTTT. Encoded protein: CAWSRGAAGTEAFF. The chain employs TRBV30 and TRBJ1-1, with D possibly matching TRBD1 (6 bases). Trimming removed 5 bases from V and 4 bases from J, with 17 bases in between. Germline values: CDR1 GTSNPN, CDR2 SVGIG (reference sequence). The CDR3 extends over 14 amino acids.

The gene calls are TRBV28 and TRBJ1-2, with D hard to call. Germline CDR1 is MDHEN and CDR2 is SYDVKM. There are 16 residues in the CDR3. Trimming cost V 1 base and J 9 bases, with 21 bases left between them. The CDR3 DNA follows: TGTGCCAGCAGTTTATTGGGAGGGCTAACCCCCCTGAGCTACACCTTC. Residues: CASSLLGGLTPLSYTF.

This chain uses TRBV4-3 with TRBJ2-7; 7 positions match TRBD1. The V segment lost 0 bases and the J segment 2 bases; nucleotides outside the gene matches: 4. The V gene's germline CDR1 is LGHNA and CDR2 YSLEER. The CDR3 is made up of 15 amino acids. The chain's CDR3 is CASSQEGRGTYEQYF. CDR3 sequence (DNA): TGCGCCAGCAGCCAAGAGGGCAGGGGGACCTACGAGCAGTACTTC.

V usage is TRBV7-2 and J usage is TRBJ2-1, with D possibly being TRBD2 (6 bases). Germline loops: CDR1 SGHTA, CDR2 FQGNSA. This CDR3 has 15 amino acids. V shed 3 bases and J shed 8 bases, with 17 bases lying between them. The DNA of the CDR3 is TGTGCCAGCAGCTTTAGGGGACTCCAGGGCCATGAGCAGTTCTTC. Protein sequence: CASSFRGLQGHEQFF.